This T cell receptor beta chain is from a study of blood T cell repertoires in COVID-19. Study processing details: Amplification of reference gene primers provided the estimated nucleated cell counts. Measured with immunoSEQ multiplex PCR; TCRdb has only the in-frame clones, and not every one. The V and J calls and clone size are taken from that table; D and trimming were inferred from the DNA. The sample consists of about 83,000 clones, around 86% of them appearing once. The germline V gene encodes CDR1 SGHRS and CDR2 YFSETQ. J gave up 1 base and V 2 bases, and 3 bases lay outside the gene matches. The CDR3 is 15 amino acids. In the case of this clone: Other DNA sequences from this sample encode an identical CDR3 as well.

The sequenced sample consisted of peripheral blood. The TCR was taken from a man older than 75 with active or convalescent COVID-19. The chain carries TRBV5-1 and TRBJ2-3; the match to TRBD1 covers 8 bases. The CDR3 sequence: CASSLSGGGTDTQYF. The CDR3, as DNA: TGCGCCAGCAGCTTATCAGGGGGCGGCACAGATACGCAGTATTTT.